These 4 T cell receptor beta chains came from one sample sequenced in a study of shared clonotypes between healthy human individuals. CD8 cells classed as naive were CD45RO-negative and positively selected for CCR7, excluding terminally differentiated effector memory CD45RA+ cells. The table came from immunoSEQ multiplex PCR; TCRdb's copy has only in-frame clones and leaves some out. The sample shows around 600,000 clones, 85% to 95% of them seen only once. Sample: naive CD8+ T cells sorted from blood. All receptors derive from a woman aged 30 to 39 in good health.

The gene calls are TRBV7-9 and TRBJ2-7, with D uncertain. The CDR3 has 13 amino acids. V was shortened by 5 bases and J by 2 bases, with 10 bases between the two germline ends. Per germline, CDR1 SEHNR and CDR2 FQNEAQ (reference sequence). The CDR3 DNA follows: TGTGCCAGCAGCCCGGGCAATACCTACGAGCAGTACTTC. Residues: CASSPGNTYEQYF.

The rearrangement links TRBV5-6 to TRBJ2-3, with 8 bases fitting TRBD2. Germline trimming cut 0 bases from V and 7 bases from J; bases unmatched to any gene: 10. This CDR3 spans 16 amino acids. Germline-derived CDR1 and CDR2 are SGHDT and YYEEEE. The DNA of the CDR3 is TGTGCCAGCAGCTTGGCCTTGGGGTGGACTAGCTATACGCAGTATTTT. Translating gives CASSLALGWTSYTQYF.

The chain is built from TRBV6-6 and TRBJ1-1; possibly TRBD1 for D (5 bases). V was shortened by 5 bases and J by 4 bases, with 8 bases between the two germline ends. Germline values: CDR1 MNHNY, CDR2 SVGAGI (reference sequence). The CDR3 contains 12 residues. The DNA of the CDR3 is TGTGCCAGCAGTCAGGGTTTCACTGAAGCTTTCTTT. Its translation is CASSQGFTEAFF.

The chain joins TRBV6-5 to TRBJ2-7; 8 bases map to TRBD1. The CDR3 covers 13 residues. Germline trimming cut 2 bases from V and 5 bases from J; bases unmatched to any gene: 2. Germline assignment: CDR1 MNHEY and CDR2 SVGAGI. The CDR3, as DNA: TGTGCCAGCAGTTACGACAGGGGCGACGAGCAGTACTTC. As protein: CASSYDRGDEQYF.